The rows below give T cell receptor beta chains drawn from one sample of a study of vaccination and CD4 T cells after COVID-19. One entry per CDR3 protein results from TCRdb running MiXCR on the PCR reads. Here the sample spans about 18,000 distinct CDR3 sequences, around 60% being singletons. Their recognized antigens are unknown. The material was CD4+ T cells from blood, cultured in vitro, obtained before SARS-CoV-2 vaccination. These receptor sequences come from a human donor who had recovered from COVID-19. Both conserved end residues are part of each CDR3. A D gene is named only where the DNA matches it firmly. Only some rows state a clone size, as once, few, many or a class for expanded clones.

J gene: TRBJ1-1
clone size: few
V gene: TRBV19
D gene: -
CDR3 protein: CASSMAGLEAFF
CDR3 DNA: TGTGCCAGTAGTATGGCGGGCTTGGAAGCTTTCTTT

J gene: TRBJ2-2
clone size: -
V gene: TRBV20-1
D gene: TRBD2
CDR3 protein: CSARDRRAGGPVAGELFF
CDR3 DNA: TGCAGTGCTAGAGATCGAAGGGCGGGAGGGCCGGTCGCCGGGGAGCTGTTTTTT

J gene: TRBJ2-1
clone size: -
V gene: TRBV7-3
D gene: TRBD2
CDR3 protein: CASHYPGLAGPSSYNEQFF
CDR3 DNA: TGTGCCAGCCATTATCCGGGACTAGCGGGACCTAGCTCCTACAATGAGCAGTTCTTC

J gene: TRBJ1-2
clone size: few
V gene: TRBV2
D gene: TRBD1
CDR3 protein: CARRGRYGYTF
CDR3 DNA: TGTGCCAGGAGGGGGCGCTATGGCTACACCTTC

J gene: TRBJ1-1
clone size: -
V gene: TRBV18
D gene: TRBD1
CDR3 protein: CASSPTGQGGMNTEAFF
CDR3 DNA: TGTGCCAGCTCACCAACGGGACAGGGCGGCATGAACACTGAAGCTTTCTTT

J gene: TRBJ1-5
clone size: few
V gene: TRBV7-8
D gene: -
CDR3 protein: CASSLAAGVAQPQHF
CDR3 DNA: TGTGCCAGCAGCTTAGCGGCAGGGGTTGCGCAGCCCCAGCATTTT

J gene: TRBJ1-2
clone size: -
V gene: TRBV20-1
D gene: TRBD1
CDR3 protein: CSGDRTNYGYTF
CDR3 DNA: TGCAGTGGGGACAGGACTAACTATGGCTACACCTTC

J gene: TRBJ2-1
clone size: -
V gene: TRBV6-1
D gene: -
CDR3 protein: CASSRQGTYNEQFF
CDR3 DNA: TGTGCCAGCAGTCGGCAGGGTACCTACAATGAGCAGTTCTTC

J gene: TRBJ1-1
clone size: -
V gene: TRBV20-1
D gene: TRBD1
CDR3 protein: CSARPGGRPNTEAFF
CDR3 DNA: TGCAGTGCTAGGCCAGGGGGGAGGCCGAACACTGAAGCTTTCTTT

J gene: TRBJ2-3
clone size: once
V gene: TRBV19
D gene: -
CDR3 protein: CASSMTRTDTQYF
CDR3 DNA: TGTGCCAGTAGTATGACCCGCACAGATACGCAGTATTTT

J gene: TRBJ2-3
clone size: -
V gene: TRBV20-1
D gene: TRBD2
CDR3 protein: CSALGGIAGSTDTQYF
CDR3 DNA: TGCAGTGCCCTGGGGGGGATAGCGGGTAGCACAGATACGCAGTATTTT

J gene: TRBJ2-5
clone size: -
V gene: TRBV20-1
D gene: TRBD2
CDR3 protein: CSARVSGGQETQYF
CDR3 DNA: TGCAGTGCTAGAGTCTCGGGAGGGCAAGAGACCCAGTACTTC

J gene: TRBJ2-7
clone size: -
V gene: TRBV7-2
D gene: TRBD2
CDR3 protein: CASSWTSGYEQYF
CDR3 DNA: TGTGCCAGCAGCTGGACTAGCGGCTACGAGCAGTACTTC

J gene: TRBJ1-5
clone size: -
V gene: TRBV6-1
D gene: -
CDR3 protein: CASSKTSGAINQPQHF
CDR3 DNA: TGTGCCAGCAGTAAGACCTCCGGGGCGATAAATCAGCCCCAGCATTTT

J gene: TRBJ1-1
clone size: -
V gene: TRBV6-2/TRBV6-3
D gene: -
CDR3 protein: CASTRIVETEAFF
CDR3 DNA: TGTGCCAGCACTCGAATCGTGGAAACTGAAGCTTTCTTT

J gene: TRBJ1-1
clone size: few
V gene: TRBV29-1
D gene: TRBD1
CDR3 protein: CSASRTGGAEAFF
CDR3 DNA: TGCAGCGCCTCCCGGACAGGGGGCGCTGAAGCTTTCTTT

J gene: TRBJ1-1
clone size: few
V gene: TRBV15
D gene: TRBD1
CDR3 protein: CATSRDWALGQGNTEAFF
CDR3 DNA: TGTGCCACCAGCAGAGATTGGGCCCTAGGACAGGGTAACACTGAAGCTTTCTTT

J gene: TRBJ1-1
clone size: -
V gene: TRBV27
D gene: -
CDR3 protein: CASRPAPNTEAFF
CDR3 DNA: TGTGCCAGCAGGCCGGCGCCAAACACTGAAGCTTTCTTT

J gene: TRBJ1-1
clone size: -
V gene: TRBV7-2
D gene: -
CDR3 protein: CASSLWSNTEAFF
CDR3 DNA: TGTGCCAGCAGCTTGTGGTCGAACACTGAAGCTTTCTTT

J gene: TRBJ1-1
clone size: -
V gene: TRBV7-2
D gene: TRBD1
CDR3 protein: CASSLGGQGRTEAFF
CDR3 DNA: TGTGCCAGCAGCTTAGGGGGACAGGGGAGAACTGAAGCTTTCTTT

J gene: TRBJ1-2
clone size: -
V gene: TRBV4-3
D gene: -
CDR3 protein: CASSPTTDHNYGYTF
CDR3 DNA: TGCGCCAGCAGCCCTACGACCGATCATAACTATGGCTACACCTTC

J gene: TRBJ1-5
clone size: -
V gene: TRBV28
D gene: -
CDR3 protein: CASSFLKGGNQPQHF
CDR3 DNA: TGTGCCAGCAGTTTCCTGAAGGGAGGCAATCAGCCCCAGCATTTT

J gene: TRBJ2-2
clone size: few
V gene: TRBV6-1
D gene: TRBD1
CDR3 protein: CASRDRQGYGELFF
CDR3 DNA: TGTGCCAGCAGGGATCGACAGGGATACGGGGAGCTGTTTTTT

J gene: TRBJ2-1
clone size: -
V gene: TRBV20-1
D gene: -
CDR3 protein: CSAARLVYYNEQFF
CDR3 DNA: TGCAGTGCCGCCAGACTAGTGTACTACAATGAGCAGTTCTTC

J gene: TRBJ2-1
clone size: -
V gene: TRBV6-5
D gene: -
CDR3 protein: CASSYSSSHNEQFF
CDR3 DNA: TGTGCCAGCAGTTACTCGTCTAGCCACAATGAGCAGTTCTTC

J gene: TRBJ1-1
clone size: -
V gene: TRBV2
D gene: -
CDR3 protein: CASSVRGNTEAFF
CDR3 DNA: TGTGCCAGCAGTGTCCGGGGTAACACTGAAGCTTTCTTT

J gene: TRBJ2-3
clone size: -
V gene: TRBV7-2
D gene: TRBD2
CDR3 protein: CASSLALAGGTDTQYF
CDR3 DNA: TGTGCCAGCAGCTTAGCTCTAGCGGGAGGCACAGATACGCAGTATTTT

J gene: TRBJ2-1
clone size: -
V gene: TRBV20-1
D gene: -
CDR3 protein: CSVPTRTYNEQFF
CDR3 DNA: TGCAGTGTTCCGACTAGGACCTACAATGAGCAGTTCTTC

J gene: TRBJ1-6
clone size: medium-sized
V gene: TRBV6-1
D gene: TRBD1
CDR3 protein: CASSESIGQGNSPLHF
CDR3 DNA: TGTGCCAGCAGTGAATCCATTGGACAGGGGAATTCACCCCTCCACTTT

J gene: TRBJ2-7
clone size: -
V gene: TRBV7-6
D gene: -
CDR3 protein: CASSSYTYEQYF
CDR3 DNA: TGTGCCAGCAGCTCGTACACCTACGAGCAGTACTTC

J gene: TRBJ2-6
clone size: -
V gene: TRBV6-2/TRBV6-3
D gene: -
CDR3 protein: CASSYNSGANVLTF
CDR3 DNA: TGTGCCAGCAGTTACAACTCTGGGGCCAACGTCCTGACTTTC

J gene: TRBJ2-1
clone size: -
V gene: TRBV21-1
D gene: -
CDR3 protein: CASSKRDVNEQFF
CDR3 DNA: TGTGCCAGCAGCAAACGGGACGTCAATGAGCAGTTCTTC

J gene: TRBJ2-2
clone size: once
V gene: TRBV6-1
D gene: TRBD1
CDR3 protein: CASRRTTGGYIGELFF
CDR3 DNA: TGTGCCAGCAGGAGAACGACAGGGGGCTATATCGGGGAGCTGTTTTTT

J gene: TRBJ1-3
clone size: -
V gene: TRBV28
D gene: TRBD1
CDR3 protein: CASSPFDRARDTIYF
CDR3 DNA: TGTGCCAGCAGTCCTTTCGACAGGGCCCGTGACACCATATATTTT

J gene: TRBJ2-1
clone size: -
V gene: TRBV20-1
D gene: -
CDR3 protein: CSASGSYNEQFF
CDR3 DNA: TGCAGTGCTAGCGGGAGTTACAATGAGCAGTTCTTC

J gene: TRBJ2-5
clone size: -
V gene: TRBV7-9
D gene: -
CDR3 protein: CASSLPEEGETQYF
CDR3 DNA: TGTGCCAGCAGCTTGCCAGAGGAGGGCGAGACCCAGTACTTC

J gene: TRBJ2-3
clone size: -
V gene: TRBV7-2
D gene: -
CDR3 protein: CASSWRGRGTDTQYF
CDR3 DNA: TGTGCCAGCAGCTGGAGAGGACGAGGAACAGATACGCAGTATTTT

J gene: TRBJ2-1
clone size: -
V gene: TRBV7-3
D gene: -
CDR3 protein: CASSQRLAGEQFF
CDR3 DNA: TGTGCCAGCAGCCAACGATTAGCTGGTGAGCAGTTCTTC